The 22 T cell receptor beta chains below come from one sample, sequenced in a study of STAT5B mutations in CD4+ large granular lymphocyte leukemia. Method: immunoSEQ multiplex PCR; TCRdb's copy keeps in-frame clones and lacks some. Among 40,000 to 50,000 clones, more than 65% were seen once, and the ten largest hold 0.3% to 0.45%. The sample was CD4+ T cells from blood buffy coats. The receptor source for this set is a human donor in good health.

The CDR3 nucleotides are TGTGCCAGCAGTGAAGGGGGACTAGCGGGCTACGAGCAGTACTTC. Its protein product is CASSEGGLAGYEQYF. The chain couples TRBV2 to TRBJ2-7; TRBD2 matches at 12 bases. The CDR3 runs to 15 residues. CDR1 SNHLY and CDR2 FYNNEI come from the germline V gene. V was pared by 1 base and J by 3 bases, with 1 base of the junction left unmatched.

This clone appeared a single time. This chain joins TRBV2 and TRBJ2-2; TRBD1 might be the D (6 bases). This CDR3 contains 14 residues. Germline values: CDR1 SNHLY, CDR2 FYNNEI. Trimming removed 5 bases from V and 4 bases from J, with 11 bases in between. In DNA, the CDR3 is TGTGCCAGCAGTAACAGGGCCGGCACCGGGGAGCTGTTTTTT. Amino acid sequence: CASSNRAGTGELFF.

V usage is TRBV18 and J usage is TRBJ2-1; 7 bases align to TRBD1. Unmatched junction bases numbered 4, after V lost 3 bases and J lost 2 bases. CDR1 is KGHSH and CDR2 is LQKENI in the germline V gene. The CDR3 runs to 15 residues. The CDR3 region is CASSPGQVAYNEQFF. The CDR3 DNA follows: TGTGCCAGCTCACCCGGACAGGTAGCCTACAATGAGCAGTTCTTC.

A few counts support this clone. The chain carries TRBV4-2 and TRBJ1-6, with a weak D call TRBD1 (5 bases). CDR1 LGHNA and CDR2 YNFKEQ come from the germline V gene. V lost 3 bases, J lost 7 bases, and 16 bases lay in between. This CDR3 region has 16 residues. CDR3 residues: CASSQGDSQENSPLHF. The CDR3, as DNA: TGTGCCAGCAGCCAGGGGGATTCGCAGGAAAATTCACCCCTCCACTTT.

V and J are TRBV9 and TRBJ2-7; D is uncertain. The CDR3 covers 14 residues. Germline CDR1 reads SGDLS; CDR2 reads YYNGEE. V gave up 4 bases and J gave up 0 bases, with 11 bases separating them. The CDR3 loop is CASSRADHSYEQYF. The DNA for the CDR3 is TGTGCCAGCAGCCGCGCAGATCACTCCTACGAGCAGTACTTC.

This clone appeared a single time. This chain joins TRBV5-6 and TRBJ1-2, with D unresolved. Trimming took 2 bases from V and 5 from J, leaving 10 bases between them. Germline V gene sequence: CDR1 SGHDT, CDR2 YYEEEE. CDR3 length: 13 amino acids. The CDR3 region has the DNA TGTGCCAGCAGCTTAAACAGCCGTTATGGCTACACCTTC. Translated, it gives CASSLNSRYGYTF.

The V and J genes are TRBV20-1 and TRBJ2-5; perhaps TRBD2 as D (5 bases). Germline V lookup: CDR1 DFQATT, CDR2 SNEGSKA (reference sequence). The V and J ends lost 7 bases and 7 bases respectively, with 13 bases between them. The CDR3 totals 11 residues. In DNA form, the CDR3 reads TGCAGTGAGAAGCGGCTGGGGACCCAGTACTTC. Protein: CSEKRLGTQYF.

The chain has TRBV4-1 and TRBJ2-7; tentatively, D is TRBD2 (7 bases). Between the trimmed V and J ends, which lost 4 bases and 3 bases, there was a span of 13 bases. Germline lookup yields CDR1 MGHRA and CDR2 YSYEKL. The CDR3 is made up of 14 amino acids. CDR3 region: CASSPAGHLYEQYF. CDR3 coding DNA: TGCGCCAGCAGCCCAGCGGGACATCTCTACGAGCAGTACTTC.

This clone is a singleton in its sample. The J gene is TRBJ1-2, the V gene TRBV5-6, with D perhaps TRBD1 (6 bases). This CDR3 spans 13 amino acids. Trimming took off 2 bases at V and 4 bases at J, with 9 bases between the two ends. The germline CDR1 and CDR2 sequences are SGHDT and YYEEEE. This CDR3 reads CASSLQGGYGYTF. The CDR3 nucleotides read TGTGCCAGCAGCTTACAGGGCGGCTATGGCTACACCTTC.

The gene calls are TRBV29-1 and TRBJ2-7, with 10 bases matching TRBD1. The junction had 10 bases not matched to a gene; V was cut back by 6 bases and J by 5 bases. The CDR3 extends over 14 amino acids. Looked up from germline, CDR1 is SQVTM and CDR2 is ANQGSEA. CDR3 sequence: CSVATGGAGHEQYF. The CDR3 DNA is TGCAGCGTCGCGACAGGGGGCGCGGGCCACGAGCAGTACTTC.

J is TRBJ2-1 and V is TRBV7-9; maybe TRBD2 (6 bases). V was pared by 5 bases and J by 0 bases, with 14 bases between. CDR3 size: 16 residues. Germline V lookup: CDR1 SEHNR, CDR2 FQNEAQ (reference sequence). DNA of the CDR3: TGTGCCAGCAGCCACTCTCTAGCGATCTCCTACAATGAGCAGTTCTTC. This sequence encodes CASSHSLAISYNEQFF. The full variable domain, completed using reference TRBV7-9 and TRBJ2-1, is DTGVSQNPRHKITKRGQNVTFRCDPISEHNRLYWYRQTLGQGPEFLTYFQNEAQLEKSRLLSDRFSAERPKGSFSTLEIQRTEQGDSAMYLCASSHSLAISYNEQFFGPGTRLTVL.

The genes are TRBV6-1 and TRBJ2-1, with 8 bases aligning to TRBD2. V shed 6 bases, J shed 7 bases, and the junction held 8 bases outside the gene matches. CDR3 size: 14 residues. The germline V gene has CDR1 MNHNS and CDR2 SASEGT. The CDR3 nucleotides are TGTGCCAGCAGGACGACGGGGGGGCTAAATGAGCAGTTCTTC. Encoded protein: CASRTTGGLNEQFF.

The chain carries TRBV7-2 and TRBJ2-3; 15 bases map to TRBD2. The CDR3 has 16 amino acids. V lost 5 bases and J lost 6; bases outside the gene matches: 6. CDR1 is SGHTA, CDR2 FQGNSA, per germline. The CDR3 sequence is CASSRGLAGGPDTQYF. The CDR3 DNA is TGTGCCAGCAGCCGTGGACTAGCGGGAGGGCCGGATACGCAGTATTTT.

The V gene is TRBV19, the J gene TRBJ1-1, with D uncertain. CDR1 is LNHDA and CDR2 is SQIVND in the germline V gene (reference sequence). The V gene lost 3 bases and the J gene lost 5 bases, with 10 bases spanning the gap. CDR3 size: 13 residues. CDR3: CASSIGRKTEAFF. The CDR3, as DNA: TGTGCCAGTAGTATCGGACGTAAGACTGAAGCTTTCTTT.

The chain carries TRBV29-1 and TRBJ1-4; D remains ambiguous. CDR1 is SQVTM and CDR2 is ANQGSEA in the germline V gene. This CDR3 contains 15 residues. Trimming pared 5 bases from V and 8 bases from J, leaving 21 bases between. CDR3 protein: CSVSVGMGRPEKLFF. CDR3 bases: TGCAGCGTTAGTGTTGGTATGGGGAGACCAGAAAAACTGTTTTTT.

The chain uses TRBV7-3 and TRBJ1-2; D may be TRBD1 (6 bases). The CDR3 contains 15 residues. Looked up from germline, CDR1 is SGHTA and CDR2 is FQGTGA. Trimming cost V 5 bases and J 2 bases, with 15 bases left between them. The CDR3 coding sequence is TGTGCCAGCAGCCCTCAGACAGGAGAGAACTATGGCTACACCTTC. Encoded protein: CASSPQTGENYGYTF.

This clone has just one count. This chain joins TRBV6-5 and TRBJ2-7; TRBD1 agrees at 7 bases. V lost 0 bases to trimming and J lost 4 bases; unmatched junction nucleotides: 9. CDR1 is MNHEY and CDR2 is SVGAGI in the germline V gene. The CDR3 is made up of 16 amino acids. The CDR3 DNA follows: TGTGCCAGCAGTTACTCTCGGGGTCAGGGGGTTTACGAGCAGTACTTC. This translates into CASSYSRGQGVYEQYF.

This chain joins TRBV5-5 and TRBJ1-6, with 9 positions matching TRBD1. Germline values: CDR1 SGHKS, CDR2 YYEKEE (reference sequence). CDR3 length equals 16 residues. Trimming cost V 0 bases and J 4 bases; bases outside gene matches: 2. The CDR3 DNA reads TGTGCCAGCAGCTTGGATGGGACAGGGTATAATTCACCCCTCCACTTT. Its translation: CASSLDGTGYNSPLHF.

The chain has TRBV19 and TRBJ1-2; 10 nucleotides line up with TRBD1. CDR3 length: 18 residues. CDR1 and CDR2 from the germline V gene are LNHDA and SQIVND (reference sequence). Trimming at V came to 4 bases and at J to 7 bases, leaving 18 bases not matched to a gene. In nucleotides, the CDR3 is TGTGCCAGTAGTAAGACCGGGACAGGGGATGGCGGTTTGGGTGGCTACACCTTC. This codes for CASSKTGTGDGGLGGYTF.

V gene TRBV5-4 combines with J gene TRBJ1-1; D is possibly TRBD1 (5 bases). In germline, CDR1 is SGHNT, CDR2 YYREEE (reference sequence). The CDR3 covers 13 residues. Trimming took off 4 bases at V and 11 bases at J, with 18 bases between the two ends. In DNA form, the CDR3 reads TGTGCCAGCAGCGAGGCCCCGGATGGGGGGGCTTTCTTT. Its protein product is CASSEAPDGGAFF.

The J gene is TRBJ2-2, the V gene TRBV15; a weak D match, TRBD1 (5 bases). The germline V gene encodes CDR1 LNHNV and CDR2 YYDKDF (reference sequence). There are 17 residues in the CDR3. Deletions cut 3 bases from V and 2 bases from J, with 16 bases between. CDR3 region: CATSSPFLGRNTGELFF. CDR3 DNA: TGTGCCACCAGCAGCCCTTTTTTGGGGCGCAACACCGGGGAGCTGTTTTTT. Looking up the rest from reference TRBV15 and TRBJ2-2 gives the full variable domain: DAMVIQNPRYQVTQFGKPVTLSCSQTLNHNVMYWYQQKSSQAPKLLFHYYDKDFNNEADTPDNFQSRRPNTSFCFLDIRSPGLGDTAMYLCATSSPFLGRNTGELFFGEGSRLTVL.

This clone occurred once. The CDR3: CASRVGQGADTQYF. The CDR3 DNA follows: TGTGCCAGCAGAGTTGGACAGGGGGCAGATACGCAGTATTTT. The chain is built from TRBV19 and TRBJ2-3, with 10 bases that match TRBD1. With V trimmed by 9 bases and J by 4 bases, 7 bases remained unmatched. CDR1 and CDR2 from the germline V gene are LNHDA and SQIVND (reference sequence). The CDR3 has 14 amino acids.